Below, 23 T cell receptor beta chains from the same sample are listed, as sequenced in a study of tumor-infiltrating lymphocytes in primary liver carcinoma (dated by TCRdb to 2016 to 2017). The run used an Illumina HiSeq 2500. TCRbeta-specific cDNA was reverse-transcribed from 500 to 550 ng total RNA using a constant-region primer and ProtoScript II reverse transcriptase. The TCRbeta libraries were prepared through three rounds of nested multiplex PCR following a slightly modified ARM-PCR procedure. The first two PCR rounds used multiplex TRBV1-TRBV30 forward primers with a Cbeta reverse primer, each for 10 cycles. The raw public reads went through TCRdb reprocessing: fastp at Q25, MiXCR clone calling, in-frame beta chains kept. Every CDR3 protein is listed once, alongside the most common genes and DNA of its rows. A total of 95,000 to 150,000 distinct CDR3 sequences appear in this sample, nearly 70% of them only once. Over 8% of the sample rests with the top ten.

Without any cell sorting, total RNA and DNA were extracted together from around 20-30 mg of bulk tissue using the AllPrep DNA/RNA mini kit. The specimen sequenced was tumor-adjacent normal liver tissue. These receptors came from a woman aged 60-75 years with primary liver carcinoma and hepatitis B virus infection.

V gene TRBV6-7 combines with J gene TRBJ2-3; 8 bases align to TRBD2. TRBV6-7 is an open reading frame whose function is uncertain. The CDR3 has 13 residues. Trimming at V came to 11 bases and at J to 3 bases, leaving 7 bases not matched to a gene. The CDR3 protein is CAYQTSETDTQYF. The CDR3 DNA reads as TGTGCCTACCAGACTAGCGAAACAGATACGCAGTATTTT.

In its sample, this clonotype was seen a few times. The chain is built from TRBV2 and TRBJ2-7; 10 bases map to TRBD1. V shed 6 bases, J shed 5 bases, and the junction held 7 bases outside the gene matches. The CDR3 totals 14 residues. The germline V gene encodes CDR1 SNHLY and CDR2 FYNNEI. The CDR3 spells CASREQTGGNEQYF. As DNA, the CDR3 is TGTGCCAGCAGGGAACAGACAGGGGGCAACGAGCAGTACTTC. The variable domain in full, completed from reference TRBV2 and TRBJ2-7, reads EPEVTQTPSHQVTQMGQEVILRCVPISNHLYFYWYRQILGQKVEFLVSFYNNEISEKSEIFDDQFSVERPDGSNFTLKIRSTKLEDSAMYFCASREQTGGNEQYFGPGTRLTVT.

As regards this clonotype: A much larger clone differs from this one at a single base, so this may be a read error. The gene calls are TRBV5-1 and TRBJ2-7; D ambiguous. The V and J ends lost 4 bases and 2 bases respectively, with 7 bases between them. Per the germline V gene, CDR1 is SGHRS and CDR2 is YFSETQ. This CDR3 is 12 amino acids long. Here the CDR3 DNA reads TGCGCCAGCAGCCCCGATCCCTACGAGCAGTACTTC. As protein: CASSPDPYEQYF. The whole variable domain, filled in from reference TRBV5-1 and TRBJ2-7, reads KAGVTQTPRYLIKTRGQQVTLSCSPISGHRSVSWYQQTPGQGLQFLFEYFSETQRNKGNFPGRFSGRQFSNSRSEMNVSTLELGDSALYLCASSPDPYEQYFGPGTRLTVT.

This clonotype was detected only a few times. Germline is not matched at one junction end, which may reflect a read error. V gene TRBV7-2 combines with J gene TRBJ1-2; D gene unclear. This CDR3 has 14 residues. Germline-derived CDR1 and CDR2 are SGHTA and FQGNSA. CDR3 sequence (DNA): TGTGCCAGCAACTTACGTAAGAGTGGCTATGGCTACACCTTC. Encoded protein: CASNLRKSGYGYTF.

This clonotype was observed a single time. Relative to the germline gene, one junction end is altered; a read error may explain this. The chain recombines TRBV6-2 or TRBV6-3 with TRBJ2-1, with 7 bases fitting TRBD1. This CDR3 has 15 residues. Per germline, CDR1 MNHEY and CDR2 SVGEGT. The CDR3 here is CASRPLGGSYSEQFF. In nucleotides, the CDR3 is TGTGCCAGTAGACCCCTAGGGGGCTCCTACAGTGAGCAGTTCTTC.

V and J are TRBV11-2 and TRBJ2-3; 13 nucleotides line up with TRBD2. Germline CDR1 and CDR2: SGHAT and FQNNGV. This CDR3 spans 15 amino acids. J was trimmed by 10 bases and V by 4 bases; bases with no gene match: 8. The DNA of the CDR3 is TGTGCCAGCAGCTCGGGACTAGCGGGACCAGGCGCGCAGTATTTT. It encodes CASSSGLAGPGAQYF.

To note about this clonotype: This sequence may be a read error, since a much larger clone differs from it by one base. This CDR3 reads CAISLMGGLNTEAFF. CDR3 coding DNA: TGTGCCATCAGCTTAATGGGGGGATTGAACACTGAAGCTTTCTTT. The genes are TRBV7-9 and TRBJ1-1; tentative D call: TRBD1 (5 bases). The CDR3 runs 15 residues. Per the germline V gene, CDR1 is SEHNR and CDR2 is FQNEAQ (reference sequence).

The chain links TRBV11-2 to TRBJ2-7; the D gene is possibly TRBD2 (6 bases). Germline assignment: CDR1 SGHAT and CDR2 FQNNGV. The CDR3 loop spans 13 amino acids. The ends were cut back, 5 bases at V and 6 bases at J, with 14 bases in the middle. CDR3 nucleotides: TGTGCCAGCAGCCTAACTAGCAGGATCGAGCAGTACTTC. Amino acids: CASSLTSRIEQYF.

Concerning this clonotype itself: A read error may account for a junction end that differs from germline. The CDR3 is CSVRVDTGAFF. The CDR3 coding sequence is TGCAGCGTTCGAGTGGACACTGGAGCTTTCTTT. This sequence joins TRBV29-1 and TRBJ1-1, with D possibly TRBD1 on 5 matching bases. The length of the CDR3 is 11 residues. Germline V lookup: CDR1 SQVTM, CDR2 ANQGSEA. The full variable domain, with the rest looked up from reference TRBV29-1 and TRBJ1-1, is SAVISQKPSRDICQRGTSLTIQCQVDSQVTMMFWYRQQPGQSLTLIATANQGSEATYESGFVIDKFPISRPNLTFSTLTVSNMSPEDSSIYLCSVRVDTGAFFGQGTRLTVV.

On this clonotype itself: Mismatch with germline at one junction end may stem from a read error. This sequence joins TRBV29-1 and TRBJ2-2, with D possibly called TRBD1 or TRBD2 (5 bases each). Germline loops: CDR1 SQVTM, CDR2 ANQGSEA. The CDR3 is 13 residues long. The CDR3 spells CGVEEGSTRELFF. The CDR3 DNA follows: TGCGGCGTTGAAGAGGGGTCCACCAGGGAGCTGTTTTTT.

For this clonotype: The missing conserved phenylalanine or tryptophan at the end of this CDR3 makes a read error likely. The chain uses TRBV7-9 and TRBJ2-3; 10 bases align to TRBD2. The CDR3 is 16 amino acids. Germline lookup yields CDR1 SEHNR and CDR2 FQNEAQ (reference sequence). V lost 5 bases, J lost 4 bases, and 9 bases stayed unmatched. The CDR3 sequence: CASSDGLADFADTQYL. The DNA of the CDR3 is TGTGCCAGCAGCGACGGACTAGCGGACTTCGCAGATACGCAGTATTTA.

With respect to this clonotype: Its ends do not fully match the called genes, so a read error is possible. The rearrangement links TRBV7-9 to TRBJ2-1, with 10 nucleotides matching TRBD2. Germline CDR1 and CDR2: SEHNR and FQNEAQ (reference sequence). The CDR3 extends over 17 amino acids. The CDR3 reads CASSSSLSGTSVNKQFF. The CDR3 region has the DNA TGTGCCAGCAGCTCTAGTTTATCCGGGACTAGCGTCAATAAGCAGTTCTTC.

The table lists this clonotype with a few counts. A much larger clone lies a single base off, so this may be a read error. The chain joins TRBV5-6 to TRBJ1-1; D uncertain. CDR1 SGHDT and CDR2 YYEEEE come from the germline V gene. Trimming shortened V by 4 bases and J by 0 bases, and 16 bases separated the two germline ends. The CDR3 sequence is 16 residues long. The CDR3 region is CASSVVQARLNTEAFF. CDR3 DNA: TGTGCCAGCAGCGTGGTGCAGGCCCGATTGAACACTGAAGCTTTCTTT.

About this clonotype: This clone may be a read error of a much larger clone one base away. The chain combines TRBV29-1 with TRBJ2-7, with D maybe TRBD2 (5 bases). The CDR3 has 14 residues. Per germline, CDR1 SQVTM and CDR2 ANQGSEA. In DNA, the CDR3 is TGCAGCGCTGAAGAAGTGACTAATCCCTACGAGCAGTACTTC. It specifies CSAEEVTNPYEQYF.

In regard to this clonotype: A read error may account for a junction end that differs from germline. The chain employs TRBV11-2 and TRBJ1-1; D might be TRBD1 (5 bases). The CDR3 runs 14 residues. CDR1 SGHAT and CDR2 FQNNGV come from the germline V gene. CDR3 coding DNA: TGTGCCAGCAGCTTCTTACAGGCTAGGACTGAAACTTTCTTT. This sequence encodes CASSFLQARTETFF.

Notes on this clonotype: At one end, the junction sequence differs from germline, possibly due to a read error. The chain has TRBV6-6 and TRBJ2-2, with 7 bases aligning to TRBD2. Germline V CDR1 and CDR2: MNHNY, SVGAGI (reference sequence). The CDR3 is 20 amino acids. The CDR3 DNA sequence: TGTGCCAGCAGTTACTCGAAAAGTCGTAGCGGGCGAGCGGACACCGGGGAACTGTTTTTT. Translated: CASSYSKSRSGRADTGELFF.

The count of this clonotype is one. One end of the junction does not line up with germline, which may come from a read error. The rearrangement links TRBV10-2 to TRBJ2-1; D perhaps matches TRBD1 (5 bases). Germline V gives CDR1 WSHSY, CDR2 SAAADI. This CDR3 has 15 amino acids. The CDR3 nucleotides read TGCGCCATCAGTGAGTCGCGGCTAGGGGACAATGAGCAGTTCTTC. Translated: CAISESRLGDNEQFF.

The chain uses TRBV29-1 and TRBJ1-5, with D maybe TRBD1 (5 bases). CDR1 and CDR2 from the germline V gene are SQVTM and ANQGSEA. The V end was cut by 7 bases, the J end by 5 bases, with 21 bases between. This CDR3 is built from 15 residues. The DNA of the CDR3 is TGCAGCGGGTCCGTGGGACCAGGAGTTGATCAGCCCCAGCATTTT. The encoded protein is CSGSVGPGVDQPQHF.

On this clonotype: At one boundary the junction diverges from the germline segment, which might be a read error. V usage is TRBV11-1 and J usage is TRBJ2-3, with D possibly called TRBD1 or TRBD2 (5 bases each). Germline V lookup: CDR1 SGHAT, CDR2 FQDESV (reference sequence). The CDR3 contains 16 residues. The chain's CDR3 is CTSGTGPAASTDTQYF. CDR3 DNA: TGTACCAGCGGCACAGGACCAGCGGCTAGCACAGATACGCAGTATTTT. Looking up the rest from reference TRBV11-1 and TRBJ2-3 gives the full variable domain: EAEVAQSPRYKITEKSQAVAFWCDPISGHATLYWYRQILGQGPELLVQFQDESVVDDSQLPKDRFSAERLKGVDSTLKIQPAELGDSAMYLCTSGTGPAASTDTQYFGPGTRLTVL.

Notes on this clonotype: A read error may explain this, as a much larger clone is one base away. V usage is TRBV30 and J usage is TRBJ2-7; 8 bases are a match to TRBD2. This CDR3 is built from 12 residues. V trimming: 4 bases; J trimming: 3 bases; junction bases outside the gene matches: 2. Germline-derived CDR1 and CDR2 are GTSNPN and SVGIG (reference sequence). The CDR3 spells CAWNGGDYEQYF. In DNA form, the CDR3 reads TGTGCCTGGAACGGGGGGGACTACGAGCAGTACTTC. Combining the CDR3 with reference TRBV30 and TRBJ2-7 gives the whole variable domain SQTIHQWPATLVQPVGSPLSLECTVEGTSNPNLYWYRQAAGRGLQLLFYSVGIGQISSEVPQNLSASRPQDRQFILSSKKLLLSDSGFYLCAWNGGDYEQYFGPGTRLTVT.

This clonotype came up a few times. This may be a read error, as it is one base from a much larger clone. The rearrangement joins TRBV5-5 to TRBJ1-3; perhaps TRBD1 as D (5 bases). This CDR3 region has 16 residues. Germline CDR1 reads SGHKS; CDR2 reads YYEKEE (reference sequence). The CDR3 region is CVSSSSLGQDGNTIYF. The DNA for the CDR3 is TGTGTCAGCAGCTCAAGCCTGGGGCAGGATGGAAACACCATATATTTT. The variable domain in full, with the rest retrieved from reference TRBV5-5 and TRBJ1-3, is DAGVTQSPTHLIKTRGQQVTLRCSPISGHKSVSWYQQVLGQGPQFIFQYYEKEERGRGNFPDRFSARQFPNYSSELNVNALLLGDSALYLCVSSSSLGQDGNTIYFGEGSWLTVV.

On this clonotype: Germline and junction disagree at one end, which may indicate a read error. The chain uses TRBV11-2 and TRBJ2-2, with 8 bases lining up with TRBD2. Germline V gives CDR1 SGHAT, CDR2 FQNNGV. The CDR3 totals 16 residues. In DNA, the CDR3 is TGCGCCAGAAGCTCTTTAGCGGGAAAGAACACCGGGGAGCTGTTTTTT. Translated: CARSSLAGKNTGELFF.

As regards this clonotype: The germline gene is not matched at one end of the junction; a read error may be the cause. The J gene is TRBJ2-5, the V gene TRBV11-2; maybe TRBD1 (5 bases). The CDR3 has 16 residues. Per germline, CDR1 SGHAT and CDR2 FQNNGV. CDR3 nucleotide sequence: TGTGCCAGCCGCGAACAGGTTGGGCTAACACAAGAGAGCCAGTACTTC. Translating gives CASREQVGLTQESQYF.